This entry is about one TCR beta chain. This sample stems from a study of Ad26.COV2.S vaccination and SARS-CoV-2 variants. The repertoire was sequenced with immunoSEQ multiplex PCR; TCRdb's copy has only in-frame clones and lacks some. Among fewer than 400,000 clones listed, roughly 90% were seen once. Germline V lookup: CDR1 MGHDK, CDR2 SYGVNS. The CDR3 has 12 amino acids. The V and J ends lost 4 bases and 14 bases, in that order; junction bases with no gene match: 7. As for treatment: roughly 18 received Ad26.COV2.S at low or high dose, single or two shots; 5 received placebo; per-sample allocation not given. The investigators took samples on day 63 after the first vaccine or placebo injection.

Specimen: peripheral blood, collected in a trial of Ad26.COV2.S vaccine versus placebo. The source of this sequence is a person aged 18-65 years who received the Ad26.COV2.S COVID-19 vaccine or a placebo. The chain links TRBV25-1 to TRBJ1-4; 7 nucleotides agree with TRBD1. CDR3 nucleotides: TGTGCCAGCAGTGGCCTGACAGGGCAGCTGTTTTTT. This translates into CASSGLTGQLFF.